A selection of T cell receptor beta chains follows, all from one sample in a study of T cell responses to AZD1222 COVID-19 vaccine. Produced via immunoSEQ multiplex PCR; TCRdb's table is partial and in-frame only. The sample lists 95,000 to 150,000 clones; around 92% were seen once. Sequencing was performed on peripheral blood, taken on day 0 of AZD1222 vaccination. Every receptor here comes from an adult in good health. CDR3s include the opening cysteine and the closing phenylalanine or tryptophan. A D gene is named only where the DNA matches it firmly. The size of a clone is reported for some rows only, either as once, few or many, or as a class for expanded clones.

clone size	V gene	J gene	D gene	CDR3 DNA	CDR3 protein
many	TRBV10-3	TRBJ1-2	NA	TGTGCCATCAATACCCTGGACGGAGCTAACTATGGCTACACCTTC	CAINTLDGANYGYTF
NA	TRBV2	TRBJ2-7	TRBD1	TGTGCCAGCAGTGTCCCCCCGGGACAGGGTTTGGACGAGCAGTACTTC	CASSVPPGQGLDEQYF
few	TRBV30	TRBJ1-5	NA	TGTGCCTGGAGTGTTTCTTTTCGGGGGGCGGAACAGCCCCAGCATTTT	CAWSVSFRGAEQPQHF
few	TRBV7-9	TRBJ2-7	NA	TGTGCCAGCAGCTCAGACCCCTACGAGCAGTACTTC	CASSSDPYEQYF
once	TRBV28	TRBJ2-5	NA	TGTGCCAGCAGTTTAGTGGGTAAGGAAGAGACCCAGTACTTC	CASSLVGKEETQYF
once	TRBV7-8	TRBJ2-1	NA	TGTGCCAGCAGCGTGATAGCGGTTGGCTTTATCCCCCATGAGCAGTTCTTC	CASSVIAVGFIPHEQFF
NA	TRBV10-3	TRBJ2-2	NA	TGTGCCATCAGTGTGGCCAGCGCGAACACCGGGGAGCTGTTTTTT	CAISVASANTGELFF
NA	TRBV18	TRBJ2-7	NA	TGTGCCAGCTCTCTAAATCCCCGGGGCGAGCAGTACTTC	CASSLNPRGEQYF
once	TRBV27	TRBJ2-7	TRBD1	TGTGCCAGCAGCGCCGGGACAGGCCCCTACGAGCAGTACTTC	CASSAGTGPYEQYF
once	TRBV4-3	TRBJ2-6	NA	TGCGCCAGCAGCCAACGGGGGCCTGGGGCCAACGTCCTGACTTTC	CASSQRGPGANVLTF
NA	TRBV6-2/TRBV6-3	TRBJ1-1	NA	TGTGCCAGCAGTTACATGGGGGAGATGAACACTGAAGCTTTCTTT	CASSYMGEMNTEAFF
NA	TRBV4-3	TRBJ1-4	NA	TGCGCCAGCAGCCAAGATTCCCGGGCCGTCGGAGAAAAACTGTTTTTT	CASSQDSRAVGEKLFF
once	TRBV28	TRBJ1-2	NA	TGTGCCAGCAGTGCCGACACAGCTAACTATGGCTACACCTTC	CASSADTANYGYTF
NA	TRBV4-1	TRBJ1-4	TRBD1	TGCGCCAGCAGCCGCAGGACAGGGGGCAATGAAAAACTGTTTTTT	CASSRRTGGNEKLFF
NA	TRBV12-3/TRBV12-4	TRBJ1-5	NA	TGTGCCAGCAGTTTGGAGCGCCAGCCCCAGCATTTT	CASSLERQPQHF
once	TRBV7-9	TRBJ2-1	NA	TGTGCCAGCAGCTTGGATGTTGAGCAGTTCTTC	CASSLDVEQFF
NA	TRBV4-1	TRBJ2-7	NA	TGCGCCAGCAGCCAAGATGGGGGTCCCTACGAGCAGTACTTC	CASSQDGGPYEQYF
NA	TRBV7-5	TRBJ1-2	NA	TGTGCCAGAAGCTTTGATGACGGAATCTACACCTTC	CARSFDDGIYTF
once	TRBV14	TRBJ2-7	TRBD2	TGTGCCAGCAGCCAAGATCGGGTTGGGCTAGCGGGAAACGAGCAGTACTTC	CASSQDRVGLAGNEQYF
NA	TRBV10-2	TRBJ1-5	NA	TGCGCCAGCAGTGAGTGGGAGGTTGTGGATCAGCCCCAGCATTTT	CASSEWEVVDQPQHF
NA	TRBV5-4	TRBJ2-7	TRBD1	TGTGCCAGCAGCTCCCCGGGACAGGGTAATAGGCAGTACTTC	CASSSPGQGNRQYF
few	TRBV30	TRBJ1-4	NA	TGTGCCTGGAGTTTCCAGGGGTTTGGAAAACTGTTTTTT	CAWSFQGFGKLFF
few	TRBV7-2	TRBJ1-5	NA	TGTGCCAGCACCGCGACCCTAGTTCAGCCCCAGCATTTT	CASTATLVQPQHF
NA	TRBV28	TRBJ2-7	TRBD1	TGTGCCAGCAGTTTAGGACAGGAGGACGAGCAGTACTTC	CASSLGQEDEQYF
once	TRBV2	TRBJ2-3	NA	TGTGCCAGCAGCGCCCGGGATACGCAGTATTTT	CASSARDTQYF
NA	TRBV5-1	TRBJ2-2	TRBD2	TGCGCCAGCAGCTCATGGACTAGCGGTCAAGGCGGGGAGCTGTTTTTT	CASSSWTSGQGGELFF
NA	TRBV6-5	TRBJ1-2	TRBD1	TGTGCCAGCAATAACAGGGGAACTAACTATGGCTACACCTTC	CASNNRGTNYGYTF
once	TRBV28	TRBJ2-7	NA	TGTGCCAGCAGTCCACACTACGAGCAGTACTTC	CASSPHYEQYF